Reported below is one T cell receptor (beta chain). Its antigen specificity is not known. Nothing much larger sits one base from this clone, and base qualities are not available. Whole blood was collected in K2EDTA tubes by collaborating institutions according to the institutions' own protocols. For TCRbeta analysis, collaborators shipped samples as frozen whole blood, isolated PBMCs, or DNA extracted from either of those sample types. At the junction V is shortened by 6 bases and J by 5 bases; bases outside the gene matches: 7. Counted from cysteine to phenylalanine, this CDR3 has 14 amino acids. Only CDR3 DNA is held: 42 bases, read in frame from base 1. Via the germline V gene (reference sequence), CDR1 is LNHDA and CDR2 SQIVND. The sample belongs to a study of blood T cell repertoires in COVID-19 (dated by TCRdb to about 2020). For the study in its entirety: Samples from collaborators originated in the United States, Italy and Spain and spanned both the acute and convalescent phases of COVID-19. Where available, HLA class I and class II types were obtained from metadata supplied by the sample provider rather than from assay-based typing. The repertoires were released in a freely available public database intended as a resource for research on the immune response to SARS-CoV-2. Subjects who had been exposed to COVID-19, were actively infected with it, or had recovered from it provided the deeply sampled blood TCRbeta repertoires that made up the dataset. The material from the prospective study consisted of cDNA or gDNA derived from T cells, B-cell-depleted T cells, or PBMCs. The samples were drawn from two sources: the first 160 participants of the ongoing ImmuneRACE study, and some 1,300 subjects contributed by 6 global collaborators. A de-identified subject ID, COVID-19 status, age in years and sex were almost always included in the sample metadata.

TCRbeta CDR3 regions were amplified from genomic DNA by means of the immunoSEQ Assay, a bias-controlled multiplex PCR. Turning to the authors' computational methods: Nucleated cell counts per sample were estimated from amplification of reference gene primers within the assay. Sequence reads were collapsed and filtered to measure the absolute abundance of every unique TCRbeta CDR3 rearrangement. For each sample, productive Simpson clonality was calculated by taking the square root of Simpson's diversity index across productive rearrangements. TCRdb took over this immuneACCESS table, retaining in-frame rearrangements with V and J assigned. Such tables are incomplete; in checked studies, under half of the missing clones stem from an unresolved V gene, and the remainder is unexplained. V, J and clone size are taken as reported in that table, and D and trimming were inferred from the DNA itself. Here the sample has about 210,000 clones; approximately 85% occur a single time. Around 5.2% of the sample is in the top ten clones.

Study-wide findings and limitations: The quantity of clinical and demographic metadata differed by source and by participant and was supplied without curation.

The sequence links TRBV19 to TRBJ2-4; 7 bases in the middle match TRBD2. The sample was peripheral blood. The TCR sequence derives from a woman older than 75 with acute or convalescent COVID-19. For the CDR3, the sequence is CASRARDYENIQYF. In nucleotides, the sequence is TGTGCCAGTAGAGCCCGGGACTACGAAAACATTCAGTACTTC.